One and the same sample provided the 25 T cell receptor beta chains below, sequenced in a study of quantifying T cell responses using KT2 cells. The wider study: TCR alpha and beta constant-region primers primed reverse transcription of RNA.

A single-stranded UMI oligo with SP2 sequence was ligated to cDNA 3' ends. An equimolar mix of RC1.1 and RC1.2 primed the beta chain across TRBC1 and TRBC2. TCRdb re-derived calls from the UMI-ligation and nested PCR reads in MiXCR, one entry per CDR3 protein. Here the sample spans roughly 51,000 distinct CDR3 sequences, around 12% being singletons. The sample was PBMCs spiked with cells of the T cell clone KT2. Source of these receptors: a human donor.

Within the sample, this clonotype is medium-sized. The rearrangement links TRBV20-1 to TRBJ2-1; 9 nucleotides match TRBD1. Germline V gene data show CDR1 as DFQATT and CDR2 as SNEGSKA (reference sequence). This CDR3 has 15 amino acids. The V segment lost 7 bases and the J segment 3 bases; nucleotides outside the gene matches: 10. CDR3 nucleotides: TGCAGTGTTTCGCGACCGGGACAGGGCTACAATGAGCAGTTCTTC. This codes for CSVSRPGQGYNEQFF.

This clonotype was recorded many times. This rearrangement joins TRBV28 to TRBJ2-3, with 16 nucleotides matching TRBD2. Trimming removed 5 bases from V and 3 bases from J; junction bases left unmatched: 5. This CDR3 contains 17 residues. CDR1 MDHEN and CDR2 SYDVKM come from the germline V gene. This chain's CDR3 is CASSRGTSGRGTDTQYF. CDR3 nucleotides: TGTGCCAGCAGTCGAGGGACTAGCGGGAGGGGTACAGATACGCAGTATTTT.

This clonotype was seen a few times. The chain recombines TRBV20-1 with TRBJ2-5; D remains unclear. The germline V and J ends were trimmed by 0 bases and 5 bases, with 13 bases remaining between them. CDR3 length equals 14 residues. Germline values: CDR1 DFQATT, CDR2 SNEGSKA (reference sequence). The CDR3 DNA reads TGCAGTGCTAGAGATGAGCGACGGTTCGAGACCCAGTACTTC. Translated: CSARDERRFETQYF.

This sequence joins TRBV20-1 and TRBJ2-3, with 10 bases fitting TRBD1. Germline V gives CDR1 DFQATT, CDR2 SNEGSKA (reference sequence). This CDR3 comprises 14 residues. V shed 4 bases, J shed 3 bases, and the junction held 4 bases outside the gene matches. This CDR3 is CSAKGQGRTDTQYF. CDR3 bases: TGCAGTGCTAAGGGACAGGGGCGGACAGATACGCAGTATTTT.

J is TRBJ1-1 and V is TRBV7-6; perhaps TRBD1 as D (6 bases). The CDR3 length is 13 residues. Germline CDR1 and CDR2: SGHVS and FNYEAQ. Trimming took 4 bases from V and 5 from J, leaving 11 bases between them. The CDR3 DNA reads as TGTGCCAGCAGCTCCCGGACAGTAACTGAAGCTTTCTTT. It encodes CASSSRTVTEAFF.

This clonotype was seen more than once but under ten times. The V gene is TRBV6-1, the J gene TRBJ1-1; D possibly corresponds to TRBD1 (6 bases). With 8 bases removed from V and 3 bases from J, the gap between germline ends came to 10 bases. The CDR3 has 12 amino acids. The germline CDR1 and CDR2 sequences are MNHNS and SASEGT. CDR3 sequence (DNA): TGTGCCAGCGGACGGGGGCACACTGAAGCTTTCTTT. Translated, it gives CASGRGHTEAFF.

This clonotype was observed at least ten times. This chain uses TRBV12-3 or TRBV12-4 with TRBJ1-4; tentative D call: TRBD1 (5 bases). Trimming removed 4 bases at V and 8 bases at J, with 14 bases between. The CDR3 spans 14 residues. The CDR3 DNA sequence: TGTGCCAGCAGTTGGGGAGGGGTTGGCGAAAAACTGTTTTTT. Translating gives CASSWGGVGEKLFF.

This clonotype was recorded a few times. The chain is built from TRBV13 and TRBJ2-7; possible D gene TRBD2, 6 bases. CDR3 length equals 18 residues. The V end lost 5 bases, the J end lost 6 bases, and 29 bases lay between the germline ends. The germline CDR1 and CDR2 sequences are PRHDT and FYEKMQ (reference sequence). The CDR3 DNA follows: TGTGCCAGCAGCCCTCGATTTCGGGGGAGGTATCCCGGCGGCGAGCAGTACTTC. It encodes CASSPRFRGRYPGGEQYF.

In its sample, this clonotype was seen many times. The chain carries TRBV12-3 or TRBV12-4 and TRBJ2-1; TRBD2 matches at 8 bases. The CDR3 has 15 residues. V dropped 1 base and J dropped 1; count of bases not matched to a gene: 0. The CDR3 DNA sequence: TGTGCCAGCAGTTTAGGCGGGGGGTCCTACAATGAGCAGTTCTTC. Amino acid sequence: CASSLGGGSYNEQFF.

The genes are TRBV3-1 and TRBJ1-6; unclear D gene. Trimming shortened V by 0 bases and J by 8 bases, and 11 bases separated the two germline ends. This CDR3 has 15 residues. The V gene's germline CDR1 is LGHDT and CDR2 YNNKEL (reference sequence). The DNA of the CDR3 is TGTGCCAGCAGCCAAGATCGGGCGGGTTATTCACCCCTCCACTTT. Translation gives CASSQDRAGYSPLHF. The variable domain in full, with the rest retrieved from reference TRBV3-1 and TRBJ1-6, is DTAVSQTPKYLVTQMGNDKSIKCEQNLGHDTMYWYKQDSKKFLKIMFSYNNKELIINETVPNRFSPKSPDKAHLNLHINSLELGDSAVYFCASSQDRAGYSPLHFGNGTRLTVT.

The chain carries TRBV6-2 or TRBV6-3 and TRBJ2-5; 7 nucleotides line up with TRBD2. CDR1 is MNHEY, CDR2 SVGEGT, per germline. CDR3 length equals 13 residues. V gave up 5 bases and J gave up 5 bases; unmatched junction bases: 5. CDR3 sequence: CASSGLDWETQYF. The CDR3 nucleotides are TGTGCCAGCAGTGGACTAGACTGGGAGACCCAGTACTTC.

This clonotype was counted many times. The rearrangement uses TRBV6-6 and TRBJ1-2, with TRBD1 matching over 8 bases. The germline gives CDR1 MNHNY, CDR2 SVGAGI (reference sequence). The V gene end was trimmed by 4 bases and the J gene end by 6 bases; junction bases not matched to a gene: 16. CDR3 length equals 17 residues. In DNA form, the CDR3 reads TGTGCCAGCAGTTGGCCTAGGGACAGGAGCTGGGACGATGGCTACACCTTC. Translating gives CASSWPRDRSWDDGYTF.

The genes are TRBV18 and TRBJ2-2; 12 bases are shared with TRBD2. The CDR3 totals 18 residues. Germline lookup yields CDR1 KGHSH and CDR2 LQKENI. The V segment lost 6 bases and the J segment 0 bases; nucleotides outside the gene matches: 8. The CDR3: CASSPKTSGRSNTGELFF. The CDR3 DNA follows: TGTGCCAGCTCGCCTAAAACTAGCGGGAGGTCGAACACCGGGGAGCTGTTTTTT.

This clonotype showed up just a few times. The CDR3 sequence: CASKQTGRNEKLFF. The CDR3 region has the DNA TGTGCCAGCAAACAGACAGGTCGGAATGAAAAACTGTTTTTT. J is TRBJ1-4 and V is TRBV12-3 or TRBV12-4; the D gene is possibly TRBD1 (6 bases). The V end lost 7 bases, the J end lost 5 bases, and 14 bases lay between the germline ends. The CDR3 is made up of 14 amino acids.

This clonotype was picked up many times. The chain links TRBV6-5 to TRBJ1-2, with 9 bases that match TRBD1. The CDR3 covers 13 residues. Germline V CDR1 and CDR2: MNHEY, SVGAGI. The J segment lost 8 bases and the V segment lost 6 bases, leaving 7 bases of the junction unmatched. CDR3 DNA sequence: TGTGCCAGCAGCTTGGGGACAGGGAAAGGCTACACCTTC. Translated: CASSLGTGKGYTF.

This clonotype turned up a few times. The chain joins TRBV29-1 to TRBJ2-1, with a weak D call TRBD1 (6 bases). V lost 4 bases to trimming and J lost 7 bases, with 8 bases between them. This CDR3 contains 11 residues. Germline lookup yields CDR1 SQVTM and CDR2 ANQGSEA. This chain's CDR3 is CSVAQGNEQFF. The CDR3 DNA follows: TGCAGCGTTGCACAGGGAAATGAGCAGTTCTTC.

This clonotype has a count of ten or more. The chain employs TRBV10-3 and TRBJ1-2, with 8 bases matching TRBD1. Germline loops: CDR1 ENHRY, CDR2 SYGVKD. The CDR3 loop spans 13 amino acids. The V segment lost 9 bases and the J segment 8 bases; nucleotides outside the gene matches: 11. Here the CDR3 DNA reads TGTGCCATTTGGACAGGGATTGTAAAAGGCTACACCTTC. As protein: CAIWTGIVKGYTF.

This rearrangement joins TRBV19 to TRBJ2-2; D not resolved. Germline V gives CDR1 LNHDA, CDR2 SQIVND (reference sequence). The CDR3 length is 13 residues. V was shortened by 10 bases and J by 3 bases, with 12 bases between the two germline ends. CDR3 nucleotide sequence: TGTGCCACAGGCGGTCTATACACCGGGGAGCTGTTTTTT. It yields the protein CATGGLYTGELFF.

The V gene is TRBV5-1, the J gene TRBJ2-3; no definite D call. Trimming took off 2 bases at V and 6 bases at J, with 16 bases between the two ends. Germline lookup yields CDR1 SGHRS and CDR2 YFSETQ. The CDR3 loop spans 15 amino acids. CDR3: CASSLGDFETDTQYF. The CDR3 DNA is TGCGCCAGCAGCTTAGGAGATTTCGAGACGGATACGCAGTATTTT. Full variable domain (rest looked up from reference TRBV5-1 and TRBJ2-3): KAGVTQTPRYLIKTRGQQVTLSCSPISGHRSVSWYQQTPGQGLQFLFEYFSETQRNKGNFPGRFSGRQFSNSRSEMNVSTLELGDSALYLCASSLGDFETDTQYFGPGTRLTVL.

This clonotype was seen more than once but under ten times. This chain links TRBV9 with TRBJ1-1; D remains unclear. Germline V gene sequence: CDR1 SGDLS, CDR2 YYNGEE. V shed 4 bases and J shed 7 bases, with 17 bases lying between them. The CDR3 has 14 residues. CDR3 DNA sequence: TGTGCCAGCAGCCGGAGTATCCAGCCAGATGAAGCTTTCTTT. This gives the protein CASSRSIQPDEAFF.

The V gene is TRBV23-1, the J gene TRBJ2-7, with TRBD2 as a possible D gene (6 bases). TRBV23-1 is identified as an open reading frame with a role that is uncertain. Deletions cut 8 bases from V and 3 bases from J, with 23 bases between. The CDR3 runs 16 residues. CDR3 nucleotides: TGCGCCAGCCAAACCCCAGGGCCGGAGGGTCTCTACGAGCAGTACTTC. This translates into CASQTPGPEGLYEQYF.

Many counts were recorded for this clonotype. CDR3 DNA: TGCAGCGCGGGACAGCCCGCCGGGGAGCTGTTTTTT. Translating it yields CSAGQPAGELFF. The genes are TRBV29-1 and TRBJ2-2; 7 bases align to TRBD1. CDR1 is SQVTM and CDR2 is ANQGSEA in the germline V gene. V lost 7 bases to trimming and J lost 6 bases; unmatched junction nucleotides: 5. CDR3 length equals 12 residues.

This rearrangement joins TRBV6-5 to TRBJ1-1; D might be TRBD1 (5 bases). V was trimmed by 6 bases and J by 1 base, leaving 9 bases between them. Germline CDR1 MNHEY, CDR2 SVGAGI. CDR3 length: 13 residues. The CDR3 nucleotides read TGTGCCAGCAGCATGACAGCGAACACTGAAGCTTTCTTT. This codes for CASSMTANTEAFF.

Many counts were recorded for this clonotype. The V call is TRBV20-1, the J call TRBJ2-1; D might be TRBD2 (6 bases). The CDR3 runs to 13 residues. Germline-derived CDR1 and CDR2 are DFQATT and SNEGSKA (reference sequence). The V and J ends lost 1 base and 13 bases respectively, with 17 bases between them. CDR3 protein: CSARGGVETSQFF. CDR3 bases: TGCAGTGCTAGAGGAGGGGTTGAGACTAGTCAGTTCTTC.

V usage is TRBV15 and J usage is TRBJ1-3; perhaps TRBD1 as D (6 bases). This CDR3 comprises 16 residues. Per the germline V gene, CDR1 is LNHNV and CDR2 is YYDKDF (reference sequence). Trimming cost V 0 bases and J 3 bases, with 12 bases left between them. CDR3 in amino acids: CATSRDPGAGGNTIYF. The CDR3 DNA reads TGTGCCACCAGCAGAGATCCAGGGGCAGGTGGAAACACCATATATTTT. The entire variable domain, with the rest obtained from reference TRBV15 and TRBJ1-3, is as follows: DAMVIQNPRYQVTQFGKPVTLSCSQTLNHNVMYWYQQKSSQAPKLLFHYYDKDFNNEADTPDNFQSRRPNTSFCFLDIRSPGLGDTAMYLCATSRDPGAGGNTIYFGEGSWLTVV.